These 21 T cell receptor beta chains share one sample of origin, sequenced in a study of shared T cell receptors in the human thymus. Generated by immunoSEQ multiplex PCR, the TCRdb table keeps only in-frame clones and is missing some. The table includes roughly 560,000 clones, more than 75% detected once. These data also featured in a second study, about human thymus T cells.

The sequencing sample was made of thymocytes. Receptors originate from a boy less than two years old with a congenital heart defect.

The chain couples TRBV18 to TRBJ2-7, with 13 bases that match TRBD2. The J segment lost 12 bases and the V segment lost 2 bases, leaving 13 bases of the junction unmatched. This CDR3 has 16 amino acids. Germline V gene sequence: CDR1 KGHSH, CDR2 LQKENI. The CDR3: CASSPTTSGREGRWYF. DNA of the CDR3: TGTGCCAGCTCACCAACTACTAGCGGGAGGGAGGGTAGGTGGTACTTC.

The chain joins TRBV29-1 to TRBJ2-1; 8 nucleotides match TRBD1. The V and J ends lost 4 bases and 0 bases, in that order; junction bases with no gene match: 2. The V gene's germline CDR1 is SQVTM and CDR2 ANQGSEA. There are 14 residues in the CDR3. This CDR3 is CSVAGQGSYNEQFF. The DNA of the CDR3 is TGCAGCGTTGCAGGACAGGGCTCCTACAATGAGCAGTTCTTC.

CDR3 in amino acids: CSVGTGRYEQYF. CDR3 DNA sequence: TGCAGCGTTGGGACAGGGCGCTACGAGCAGTACTTC. The chain uses TRBV29-1 and TRBJ2-7; TRBD1 aligns across 8 bases. Germline V lookup: CDR1 SQVTM, CDR2 ANQGSEA. The CDR3 totals 12 residues. V shed 4 bases, J shed 3 bases, and the junction held 2 bases outside the gene matches.

As concerns this clone: The junction and the germline gene differ at one end; a read error may be behind it. The CDR3 reads CAGSLRESSYEQYF. CDR3 nucleotides: TGTGCCGGCAGTCTGAGGGAGTCCTCCTACGAGCAGTACTTC. The chain is built from TRBV2 and TRBJ2-7; TRBD2 might be the D (5 bases). Germline-derived CDR1 and CDR2 are SNHLY and FYNNEI. The CDR3 is made up of 14 amino acids.

This clone was counted a single time. The chain joins TRBV7-9 to TRBJ1-1; 7 bases match TRBD1. J lost 1 base, V lost 7 bases, and 15 bases had no gene match. Germline CDR1 reads SEHNR; CDR2 reads FQNEAQ (reference sequence). This CDR3 region has 17 residues. The CDR3, as DNA: TGTGCCAGCACTCTCCGGGCCCCGGGACAGAAGAACACTGAAGCTTTCTTT. Encoded protein: CASTLRAPGQKNTEAFF.

The J gene is TRBJ1-2, the V gene TRBV19; no clear D. The CDR3 has 12 residues. The V gene lost 3 bases and the J gene lost 8 bases, with 10 bases spanning the gap. CDR1 and CDR2 (germline): LNHDA, SQIVND (reference sequence). The CDR3 protein is CASSIDREGYTF. The CDR3 bases are TGTGCCAGTAGTATCGACCGGGAAGGCTACACCTTC.

The V gene is TRBV19, the J gene TRBJ2-3, with TRBD2 matching over 11 bases. This CDR3 spans 19 amino acids. Germline loops: CDR1 LNHDA, CDR2 SQIVND (reference sequence). V lost 3 bases, J lost 0 bases, and 11 bases stayed unmatched. CDR3 in DNA: TGTGCCAGTAGTATCTGGTTGGGACTAGCGGAAGCTAGCACAGATACGCAGTATTTT. This codes for CASSIWLGLAEASTDTQYF.

The genes are TRBV14 and TRBJ2-7; TRBD2 matches at 11 bases. The CDR3 totals 19 residues. The V segment lost 0 bases and the J segment 0 bases; nucleotides outside the gene matches: 10. Germline V gene lookup returns CDR1 SGHDN and CDR2 FVKESK. Here the CDR3 reads CASSQDETSGNPFSYEQYF. Written as DNA, the CDR3 is TGTGCCAGCAGCCAAGATGAGACTAGCGGGAATCCGTTCTCCTACGAGCAGTACTTC. The full variable domain, its missing parts supplied by reference TRBV14 and TRBJ2-7, is EAGVTQFPSHSVIEKGQTVTLRCDPISGHDNLYWYRRVMGKEIKFLLHFVKESKQDESGMPNNRFLAERTGGTYSTLKVQPAELEDSGVYFCASSQDETSGNPFSYEQYFGPGTRLTVT.

The V gene is TRBV21-1, the J gene TRBJ2-7; TRBD2 is the table's D call, not checked against the DNA. TRBV21-1 is a pseudogene. The CDR3 sequence is 20 residues long. CDR3 sequence reads: CASSIGPMPQPGLDHYEQYF. Written as DNA, the CDR3 is TGTGCCAGCAGCATAGGCCCCATGCCCCAACCGGGACTAGACCACTACGAGCAGTACTTC.

This clone has more than one count but fewer than ten. This chain connects TRBV19 to TRBJ2-5, with 7 bases fitting TRBD1. The J call is in doubt because the DNA end fits TRBJ2-7 better. Germline V gene lookup returns CDR1 LNHDA and CDR2 SQIVND (reference sequence). This CDR3 is 15 amino acids long. CDR3 sequence reads: CASSIGRQGVNEQYF. The DNA of the CDR3 is TGTGCCAGTAGTATAGGGAGGCAGGGGGTAAACGAGCAGTACTTC.

J is TRBJ2-7 and V is TRBV20-1; D unresolved. The germline gives CDR1 DFQATT, CDR2 SNEGSKA (reference sequence). This CDR3 has 11 amino acids. V was pared by 6 bases and J by 3 bases, with 9 bases between. The chain's CDR3 is CSAPSGYEQYF. In DNA, the CDR3 is TGCAGTGCCCCCTCGGGCTACGAGCAGTACTTC.

This sequence joins TRBV30 and TRBJ2-1, with 11 bases identical to TRBD2. J was trimmed by 6 bases and V by 0 bases; bases with no gene match: 1. The CDR3 totals 14 residues. Germline V gene lookup returns CDR1 GTSNPN and CDR2 SVGIG (reference sequence). CDR3 in DNA: TGTGCCTGGAGTGTACTAGCGGGAGTCAATGAGCAGTTCTTC. Protein product: CAWSVLAGVNEQFF. Supplemented by reference TRBV30 and TRBJ2-1, the full variable domain reads SQTIHQWPATLVQPVGSPLSLECTVEGTSNPNLYWYRQAAGRGLQLLFYSVGIGQISSEVPQNLSASRPQDRQFILSSKKLLLSDSGFYLCAWSVLAGVNEQFFGPGTRLTVL.

The J gene is TRBJ2-4, the V gene TRBV5-1, with D possibly TRBD1 on 5 matching bases. Trimming removed 0 bases from V and 3 bases from J, with 13 bases in between. The CDR3 runs 16 residues. The germline gives CDR1 SGHRS, CDR2 YFSETQ. CDR3 coding DNA: TGCGCCAGCAGCTTGGGGCAGGGTCCCTTCAAAAACATTCAGTACTTC. Translating it yields CASSLGQGPFKNIQYF.

This clone has only a few counts. This chain joins TRBV4-3 and TRBJ2-3, with TRBD2 identical over 12 bases. Per germline, CDR1 LGHNA and CDR2 YSLEER. The V segment lost 3 bases and the J segment 4 bases; nucleotides outside the gene matches: 5. The CDR3 spans 16 residues. This chain's CDR3 is CASSHRRLAGADTQYF. CDR3 DNA: TGCGCCAGCAGCCACCGCCGACTAGCGGGAGCAGATACGCAGTATTTT.

The chain combines TRBV11-2 with TRBJ2-7, with TRBD2 identical over 11 bases. Germline CDR1 is SGHAT and CDR2 is FQNNGV. CDR3 length: 18 amino acids. V was clipped by 1 base and J by 4 bases; unmatched bases: 12. The CDR3 bases are TGTGCCAGCAGCTTAGTAATTGCCCTAGCGGGAGGAAGGTACGAGCAGTACTTC. It specifies CASSLVIALAGGRYEQYF.

This clone has only one observation. This chain uses TRBV7-6 with TRBJ2-2; tentatively, D is TRBD1 (7 bases). CDR1 is SGHVS and CDR2 is FNYEAQ in the germline V gene. The CDR3 is 15 amino acids. Trimming shortened V by 1 base and J by 7 bases, and 13 bases separated the two germline ends. The CDR3: CASSLEYRGGGELFF. The DNA of the CDR3 is TGTGCCAGCAGCTTAGAATACAGGGGAGGCGGGGAGCTGTTTTTT.

This chain uses TRBV4-3 with TRBJ2-2, with 10 bases identical to TRBD2. V lost 3 bases, J lost 5 bases, and 9 bases stayed unmatched. This CDR3 is built from 17 residues. Germline CDR1 LGHNA, CDR2 YSLEER. DNA for the CDR3: TGCGCCAGCAGCCATTCTTCGGTGACTAGCGGGACCGGGGAGCTGTTTTTT. The encoded protein is CASSHSSVTSGTGELFF.

The CDR3, as DNA: TGTGCCAGCACCGAGACTAGCGGGAGGGCTAATGAGCAGTTCTTC. Encoded protein: CASTETSGRANEQFF. The V call is TRBV6-5, the J call TRBJ2-1, with TRBD2 identical over 14 bases. This CDR3 contains 15 residues. CDR1 and CDR2 (germline): MNHEY, SVGAGI. Germline trimming cut 7 bases from V and 7 bases from J; bases unmatched to any gene: 6.

This clone was detected only once. V is TRBV11-1 and J is TRBJ2-2; TRBD1 agrees at 8 bases. V was pared by 8 bases and J by 5 bases, with 10 bases of the junction left unmatched. Germline CDR1 is SGHAT and CDR2 is FQDESV (reference sequence). The CDR3 has 15 amino acids. CDR3 region: CASRRPGQVTGELFF. The CDR3, as DNA: TGTGCCAGCCGCCGTCCGGGACAGGTGACCGGGGAGCTGTTTTTT.

The rearrangement uses TRBV7-2 and TRBJ2-3; 7 bases are shared with TRBD2. Germline trimming cut 6 bases from V and 1 base from J; bases unmatched to any gene: 13. CDR1 is SGHTA and CDR2 is FQGNSA in the germline V gene. The CDR3 is 17 amino acids. The CDR3 sequence is CASRPSGASPRTDTQYF. The CDR3 nucleotides read TGTGCCAGCAGGCCCAGCGGGGCGTCTCCCCGCACAGATACGCAGTATTTT.

The chain uses TRBV6-4 and TRBJ1-2; D is possibly TRBD1 (5 bases). CDR1 and CDR2 from the germline V gene are MRHNA and SNTAGT. CDR3 length equals 14 residues. Trimming took off 0 bases at V and 7 bases at J, with 12 bases between the two ends. CDR3 nucleotides: TGTGCCAGCAGTGACTCGCGACAGCCAGCTGGCTACACCTTC. The encoded protein is CASSDSRQPAGYTF.